The 23 T cell receptor beta chains below were found in one sample sequenced in a study of blood T cell repertoires in COVID-19. Profiled with immunoSEQ multiplex PCR; TCRdb holds only in-frame clones, not every one. The sample has some 60,000 clones, around 85% seen once. The sequencing input was peripheral blood. Source of these receptors: a human donor in a cohort sampled during active COVID-19.

This chain joins TRBV7-8 and TRBJ1-1; D gene uncertain. The CDR3 length is 16 residues. V gave up 6 bases and J gave up 4 bases, with 21 bases separating them. Germline V lookup: CDR1 SGHVS, CDR2 FQNEAQ. In DNA, the CDR3 is TGTGCCAGCAGTCTCCGTTGGGTGGGAGTCGGCACTGAAGCTTTCTTT. Residues: CASSLRWVGVGTEAFF.

The V and J genes are TRBV5-4 and TRBJ2-3, with a weak D call TRBD2 (7 bases). Germline V gene data show CDR1 as SGHNT and CDR2 as YYREEE (reference sequence). The V end lost 0 bases, the J end lost 0 bases, and 8 bases lay between the germline ends. The CDR3 loop spans 15 amino acids. The chain's CDR3 is CASSLEGGSTDTQYF. CDR3 sequence (DNA): TGTGCCAGCAGCTTGGAGGGGGGGAGCACAGATACGCAGTATTTT.

J is TRBJ1-3 and V is TRBV5-1; 9 bases are shared with TRBD1. CDR1 is SGHRS and CDR2 is YFSETQ in the germline V gene. The CDR3 sequence is 16 residues long. J gave up 0 bases and V 4 bases, and 5 bases lay outside the gene matches. CDR3 bases: TGCGCCAGCAGCCCGACGGACAGGGGCTCTGGAAACACCATATATTTT. Its protein is CASSPTDRGSGNTIYF.

The V call is TRBV6-5, the J call TRBJ2-7; a possible D gene is TRBD1 (6 bases). CDR1 MNHEY and CDR2 SVGAGI come from the germline V gene. The V gene lost 6 bases and the J gene lost 1 base, with 13 bases spanning the gap. The CDR3 spans 14 residues. The CDR3 nucleotides are TGTGCCAGCAGGGACGGACAGAATTCCTACGAGCAGTACTTC. This translates into CASRDGQNSYEQYF.

V is TRBV5-5 and J is TRBJ1-2; TRBD1 matches at 8 bases. Germline V gene data show CDR1 as SGHKS and CDR2 as YYEKEE (reference sequence). The CDR3 is 16 residues long. Trimming took 8 bases from V and 7 from J; bases not matched to a gene: 19. CDR3 amino acids: CASTDYERTGSAGYTF. The CDR3 DNA follows: TGTGCCAGTACGGATTACGAGCGGACAGGGTCGGCTGGCTACACCTTC.

The rearrangement uses TRBV10-2 and TRBJ1-5, with D unresolved. The CDR3 extends over 15 amino acids. The germline V and J ends were trimmed by 2 bases and 1 base, with 9 bases remaining between them. Germline assignment: CDR1 WSHSY and CDR2 SAAADI. CDR3 sequence (DNA): TGCGCCAGCAGTGAGCTAGGCGGAAGCAATCAGCCCCAGCATTTT. Its protein is CASSELGGSNQPQHF.

This chain links TRBV27 with TRBJ1-2; D remains unclear. CDR3 size: 14 residues. Germline values: CDR1 MNHEY, CDR2 SMNVEV (reference sequence). V was cut by 5 bases and J by 4 bases, with 14 bases left in between. The CDR3 region is CASSSKPGGYGYTF. DNA for the CDR3: TGTGCCAGCAGTAGCAAACCTGGTGGCTATGGCTACACCTTC.

The chain carries TRBV6-2 or TRBV6-3 and TRBJ2-6, with 8 bases that match TRBD1. The germline V gene encodes CDR1 MNHEY and CDR2 SVGEGT. V lost 6 bases and J lost 0; bases outside the gene matches: 7. There are 17 residues in the CDR3. The CDR3 bases are TGTGCCAGCAGCCGCTGGACAGGGTACTCTGGGGCCAACGTCCTGACTTTC. The encoded protein is CASSRWTGYSGANVLTF.

The rearrangement uses TRBV5-6 and TRBJ2-7; 7 positions match TRBD1. CDR3 length equals 13 residues. The V and J ends lost 4 bases and 2 bases, in that order; junction bases with no gene match: 3. Germline CDR1 and CDR2: SGHDT and YYEEEE. The CDR3, as DNA: TGTGCCAGCAGCAGGGACAGTCCCTACGAGCAGTACTTC. It yields the protein CASSRDSPYEQYF.

The V gene is TRBV3-1 (or the pseudogene TRBV3-2), the J gene TRBJ2-1, with 7 bases that match TRBD1. The CDR3 spans 16 residues. Germline V gene sequence: CDR1 LGHDT, CDR2 YNNKEL (reference sequence). V lost 1 base to trimming and J lost 2 bases; unmatched junction nucleotides: 5. The CDR3 spells CASSQVVGGAYNEQFF. In DNA form, the CDR3 reads TGTGCCAGCAGCCAAGTTGTAGGGGGCGCCTACAATGAGCAGTTCTTC.

There are a few counts of this clone. The rearrangement joins TRBV4-1 to TRBJ2-5, with TRBD2 matching over 7 bases. The V segment lost 3 bases and the J segment 2 bases; nucleotides outside the gene matches: 6. CDR1 MGHRA and CDR2 YSYEKL come from the germline V gene. The CDR3 contains 15 residues. The CDR3 DNA reads TGCGCCAGCAGCCAGGCTGGGGGGGAGCAAGAGACCCAGTACTTC. Amino acids: CASSQAGGEQETQYF.

This clone was observed a single time. This chain uses TRBV5-5 with TRBJ2-5, with 9 bases lining up with TRBD2. Germline CDR1 is SGHKS and CDR2 is YYEKEE (reference sequence). Unmatched junction bases numbered 9, after V lost 3 bases and J lost 3 bases. The CDR3 extends over 16 amino acids. CDR3 region: CASSSMRLAGKETQYF. CDR3 bases: TGTGCCAGCAGCTCAATGCGGCTAGCGGGGAAAGAGACCCAGTACTTC.

This chain connects TRBV4-1 to TRBJ1-2, with 9 bases matching TRBD1. Germline V gene data show CDR1 as MGHRA and CDR2 as YSYEKL. V lost 6 bases and J lost 5; bases outside the gene matches: 13. The CDR3 consists of 16 residues. DNA of the CDR3: TGCGCCAGCAGAAGGGTGGGGACAGGGCACGAATATGGCTACACCTTC. Its protein is CASRRVGTGHEYGYTF.

The J gene is TRBJ2-3, the V gene TRBV6-2 or TRBV6-3; unclear D gene. The V end lost 5 bases, the J end lost 2 bases, and 11 bases lay between the germline ends. This CDR3 spans 14 amino acids. Germline V gene lookup returns CDR1 MNHEY and CDR2 SVGEGT. CDR3 sequence reads: CASSEHRPTDTQYF. In nucleotides, the CDR3 is TGTGCCAGCAGTGAGCACAGACCCACAGATACGCAGTATTTT.

This chain connects TRBV2 to TRBJ1-4, with TRBD1 matching over 7 bases. With V trimmed by 5 bases and J by 8 bases, 11 bases remained unmatched. The germline CDR1 and CDR2 sequences are SNHLY and FYNNEI. This CDR3 region has 15 residues. CDR3 loop: CASSQQGPGGEKLFF. The CDR3 DNA follows: TGTGCCAGCAGTCAACAGGGGCCGGGAGGGGAAAAACTGTTTTTT.

This chain connects TRBV27 to TRBJ1-3, with 7 bases identical to TRBD1. The CDR3 has 16 amino acids. Germline values: CDR1 MNHEY, CDR2 SMNVEV (reference sequence). V was pared by 5 bases and J by 4 bases, with 11 bases of the junction left unmatched. CDR3 amino acids: CASSPSRQGNGNTIYF. The CDR3 DNA reads TGTGCCAGCAGTCCCTCGCGACAGGGCAACGGAAACACCATATATTTT.

CDR3 bases: TGCGCCAGCAGCTTGGGTTATAGCAATCAGCCCCAGCATTTT. As protein: CASSLGYSNQPQHF. This chain joins TRBV5-1 and TRBJ1-5; no reliable D call. The germline gives CDR1 SGHRS, CDR2 YFSETQ. V was cut by 0 bases and J by 0 bases, with 4 bases left in between. The CDR3 is 14 residues long.

This sequence joins TRBV6-2 or TRBV6-3 and TRBJ1-1; 7 nucleotides align to TRBD1. This CDR3 comprises 17 residues. J was trimmed by 3 bases and V by 0 bases; bases with no gene match: 10. CDR1 and CDR2 (germline): MNHEY, SVGEGT. The CDR3 coding sequence is TGTGCCAGCAGTTACTCTCTGATGACAGGGATCGACACTGAAGCTTTCTTT. This translates into CASSYSLMTGIDTEAFF.

The rearrangement uses TRBV18 and TRBJ2-2; tentatively, D is TRBD2 (6 bases). From germline, CDR1 is KGHSH and CDR2 LQKENI. The V and J ends lost 4 bases and 0 bases respectively, with 9 bases between them. The CDR3 is 15 residues long. The CDR3 sequence: CASSRGDSNTGELFF. DNA for the CDR3: TGTGCCAGCTCACGGGGGGATTCGAACACCGGGGAGCTGTTTTTT.

The rearrangement joins TRBV5-1 to TRBJ2-3; the match to TRBD1 covers 8 bases. Germline CDR1 reads SGHRS; CDR2 reads YFSETQ. The V and J ends lost 2 bases and 6 bases, in that order; junction bases with no gene match: 8. The CDR3 length is 15 residues. CDR3 amino acids: CASSFGQGALDTQYF. CDR3 DNA sequence: TGCGCCAGCAGCTTCGGGCAGGGGGCGCTGGATACGCAGTATTTT.

The chain joins TRBV19 to TRBJ2-1; the match to TRBD1 covers 11 bases. Losses at the gene ends were 5 bases for V and 4 bases for J; bases not matched to a gene: 4. Germline CDR1 and CDR2: LNHDA and SQIVND (reference sequence). The CDR3 has 15 amino acids. CDR3 in amino acids: CASSQDRGRYNEQFF. In DNA form, the CDR3 reads TGTGCCAGTAGTCAGGACAGGGGGCGTTACAATGAGCAGTTCTTC.

J is TRBJ1-5 and V is TRBV18, with 9 positions matching TRBD1. The CDR3 has 18 residues. Germline assignment: CDR1 KGHSH and CDR2 LQKENI. With V trimmed by 0 bases and J by 0 bases, 6 bases remained unmatched. The CDR3 protein is CASSPPRTGAYSNQPQHF. The CDR3 DNA reads TGTGCCAGCTCACCACCGAGGACAGGGGCTTATAGCAATCAGCCCCAGCATTTT. Full variable domain (remainder filled in from reference TRBV18 and TRBJ1-5): NAGVMQNPRHLVRRRGQEARLRCSPMKGHSHVYWYRQLPEEGLKFMVYLQKENIIDESGMPKERFSAEFPKEGPSILRIQQVVRGDSAAYFCASSPPRTGAYSNQPQHFGDGTRLSIL.

This sequence joins TRBV18 and TRBJ2-1; 8 bases line up with TRBD1. Trimming took 3 bases from V and 2 from J; bases not matched to a gene: 12. This CDR3 is built from 18 residues. Germline loops: CDR1 KGHSH, CDR2 LQKENI. CDR3 nucleotides: TGTGCCAGCTCACCGTTGTTCGGACAGGGACAAACCTACAATGAGCAGTTCTTC. Its translation: CASSPLFGQGQTYNEQFF.